This entry lists 13 T cell receptor beta chains sequenced from one sample in a study of blood T cell repertoires in COVID-19. The repertoire was sequenced with immunoSEQ multiplex PCR; TCRdb's copy has only in-frame clones and lacks some. The sample records 20,000 to 25,000 clones, 91% being singletons. The sequenced material came from peripheral blood. The receptor set was obtained from a woman in her 70s with active COVID-19.

This rearrangement joins TRBV2 to TRBJ1-4; 7 nucleotides agree with TRBD1. The germline V gene has CDR1 SNHLY and CDR2 FYNNEI. The CDR3 spans 14 residues. V trimming: 8 bases; J trimming: 3 bases; junction bases outside the gene matches: 6. The CDR3 DNA reads as TGTGCCAGCTCGAGACAGGGACCTAATGAAAAACTGTTTTTT. It codes for CASSRQGPNEKLFF.

The rearrangement links TRBV3-1 (or the pseudogene TRBV3-2) to TRBJ2-1, with D uncertain. The CDR3 consists of 14 residues. V was shortened by 4 bases and J by 5 bases, with 12 bases between the two germline ends. CDR1 is LGHDT and CDR2 is YNNKEL in the germline V gene (reference sequence). Written as DNA, the CDR3 is TGTGCCAGCAGCCGGCGCTCGGGTAACAATGAGCAGTTCTTC. It is translated as CASSRRSGNNEQFF.

The chain links TRBV5-5 to TRBJ2-7; TRBD1 agrees at 7 bases. V shed 5 bases and J 2 bases; nucleotides not matched to a gene: 4. Germline V gene lookup returns CDR1 SGHKS and CDR2 YYEKEE (reference sequence). This CDR3 is built from 13 residues. CDR3 amino acids: CASRTGTAYEQYF. In nucleotides, the CDR3 is TGTGCCAGCAGAACCGGGACAGCCTACGAGCAGTACTTC.

J is TRBJ2-1 and V is TRBV28, with 15 bases aligning to TRBD2. In germline, CDR1 is MDHEN, CDR2 SYDVKM. Trimming at V came to 5 bases and at J to 2 bases, leaving 4 bases not matched to a gene. The CDR3 contains 17 residues. The CDR3 DNA reads TGTGCCAGCAGTGGACTAGCGGGAGGGTTGGCCTACAATGAGCAGTTCTTC. This translates into CASSGLAGGLAYNEQFF. Combining the CDR3 with reference TRBV28 and TRBJ2-1 gives the whole variable domain DVKVTQSSRYLVKRTGEKVFLECVQDMDHENMFWYRQDPGLGLRLIYFSYDVKMKEKGDIPEGYSVSREKKERFSLILESASTNQTSMYLCASSGLAGGLAYNEQFFGPGTRLTVL.

The rearrangement joins TRBV19 to TRBJ1-2; D is perhaps TRBD1 (6 bases). Per germline, CDR1 LNHDA and CDR2 SQIVND (reference sequence). V lost 6 bases, J lost 1 base, and 12 bases lay in between. There are 14 residues in the CDR3. The CDR3 DNA sequence: TGTGCCAGTAGAATGACAGGTTATAACTATGGCTACACCTTC. This codes for CASRMTGYNYGYTF.

This clone was recorded only once. The chain's CDR3 is CASSESMLAGSTQYF. The DNA of the CDR3 is TGTGCCAGCAGTGAATCAATGCTAGCGGGTAGTACGCAGTATTTT. V and J are TRBV6-1 and TRBJ2-3; 8 bases match TRBD2. CDR1 MNHNS and CDR2 SASEGT come from the germline V gene. There are 15 residues in the CDR3. V shed 2 bases and J 8 bases; nucleotides not matched to a gene: 9.

The V call is TRBV28, the J call TRBJ2-3; 7 bases fit TRBD1. This CDR3 spans 14 amino acids. Unmatched junction bases numbered 8, after V lost 7 bases and J lost 4 bases. Germline CDR1 MDHEN, CDR2 SYDVKM. The CDR3 protein is CASKLGQGADTQYF. CDR3 bases: TGTGCCAGCAAACTAGGTCAGGGGGCAGATACGCAGTATTTT. The full variable domain, its missing parts supplied by reference TRBV28 and TRBJ2-3, is DVKVTQSSRYLVKRTGEKVFLECVQDMDHENMFWYRQDPGLGLRLIYFSYDVKMKEKGDIPEGYSVSREKKERFSLILESASTNQTSMYLCASKLGQGADTQYFGPGTRLTVL.

As for this clone: The same CDR3 arises from other DNA sequences in this sample as well. The chain couples TRBV5-5 to TRBJ1-5, with D tentatively TRBD1 (5 bases). Germline V gives CDR1 SGHKS, CDR2 YYEKEE (reference sequence). The CDR3 covers 15 residues. V lost 4 bases to trimming and J lost 0 bases, with 11 bases between them. The CDR3 DNA sequence: TGTGCCAGCAGCCTGGGGCAGGGTAGCAATCAGCCCCAGCATTTT. Amino acid sequence: CASSLGQGSNQPQHF.

The chain is built from TRBV7-8 and TRBJ2-1; 9 bases are a match to TRBD2. The CDR3 is 17 residues long. Trimming removed 1 base from V and 9 bases from J; junction bases left unmatched: 13. Germline V lookup: CDR1 SGHVS, CDR2 FQNEAQ. The CDR3 region is CASSLEGGRASTREQFF. The DNA of the CDR3 is TGTGCCAGCAGCTTAGAGGGCGGGAGGGCCTCGACACGTGAGCAGTTCTTC. Complete variable domain (other parts from reference TRBV7-8 and TRBJ2-1): GAGVSQSPRYKVAKRGQDVALRCDPISGHVSLFWYQQALGQGPEFLTYFQNEAQLDKSGLPSDRFFAERPEGSVSTLKIQRTQQEDSAVYLCASSLEGGRASTREQFFGPGTRLTVL.

The chain recombines TRBV5-1 with TRBJ1-1; 11 bases fit TRBD1. The V and J ends lost 5 bases and 4 bases, in that order; junction bases with no gene match: 7. The CDR3 has 15 residues. The V gene's germline CDR1 is SGHRS and CDR2 YFSETQ. Here the CDR3 reads CASSLGTGGFTEAFF. For the CDR3, the DNA is TGCGCCAGCAGTCTAGGGACAGGGGGATTCACTGAAGCTTTCTTT.

The chain carries TRBV5-4 and TRBJ2-5; the match to TRBD1 covers 8 bases. The trim removed 5 bases at V and 5 bases at J, leaving 11 bases unmatched. Germline loops: CDR1 SGHNT, CDR2 YYREEE (reference sequence). The CDR3 contains 15 residues. The CDR3 coding sequence is TGTGCCAGCAGGACTTCGCCAGGGGGCTCGGAGACCCAGTACTTC. This codes for CASRTSPGGSETQYF. Full variable domain (missing parts from reference TRBV5-4 and TRBJ2-5): ETGVTQSPTHLIKTRGQQVTLRCSSQSGHNTVSWYQQALGQGPQFIFQYYREEENGRGNFPPRFSGLQFPNYSSELNVNALELDDSALYLCASRTSPGGSETQYFGPGTRLLVL.

The chain carries TRBV18 and TRBJ2-6; 7 nucleotides agree with TRBD1. The CDR3 loop spans 15 amino acids. In germline, CDR1 is KGHSH, CDR2 LQKENI. V was clipped by 6 bases and J by 4 bases; unmatched bases: 6. In DNA, the CDR3 is TGTGCCAGCTCCCTCAGGGGGTCCGGGGCCAACGTCCTGACTTTC. Residues: CASSLRGSGANVLTF.

The chain employs TRBV11-2 and TRBJ1-1, with D perhaps matching TRBD1 (6 bases). The V gene lost 1 base and the J gene lost 2 bases, with 8 bases spanning the gap. The CDR3 is 14 amino acids. Germline V gene data show CDR1 as SGHAT and CDR2 as FQNNGV. The CDR3 here is CASSLGQANTEAFF. The CDR3 DNA reads as TGTGCCAGCAGCTTAGGACAGGCCAACACTGAAGCTTTCTTT.